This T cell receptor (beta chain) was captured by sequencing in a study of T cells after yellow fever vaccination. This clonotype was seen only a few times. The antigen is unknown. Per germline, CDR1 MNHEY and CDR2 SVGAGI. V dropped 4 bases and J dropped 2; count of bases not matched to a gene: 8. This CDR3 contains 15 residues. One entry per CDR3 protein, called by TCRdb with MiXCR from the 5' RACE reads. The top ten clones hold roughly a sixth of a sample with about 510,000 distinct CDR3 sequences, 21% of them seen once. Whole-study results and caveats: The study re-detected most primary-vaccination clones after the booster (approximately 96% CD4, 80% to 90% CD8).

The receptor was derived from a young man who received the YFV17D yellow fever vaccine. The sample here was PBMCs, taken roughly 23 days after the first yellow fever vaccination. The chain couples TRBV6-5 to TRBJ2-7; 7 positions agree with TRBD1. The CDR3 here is CASSLRSGTAYEQYF. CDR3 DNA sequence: TGTGCCAGCAGTTTAAGATCCGGGACAGCCTACGAGCAGTACTTC.